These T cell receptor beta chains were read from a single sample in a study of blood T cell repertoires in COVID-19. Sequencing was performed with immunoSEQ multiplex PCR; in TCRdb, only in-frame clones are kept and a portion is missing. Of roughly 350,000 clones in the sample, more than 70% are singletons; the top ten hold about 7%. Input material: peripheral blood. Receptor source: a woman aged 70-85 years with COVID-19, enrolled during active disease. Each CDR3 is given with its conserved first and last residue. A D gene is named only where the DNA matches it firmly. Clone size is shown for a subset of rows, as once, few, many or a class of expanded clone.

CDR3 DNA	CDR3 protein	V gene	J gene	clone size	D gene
TGCGCCAGCAGTGAGTCACAGGCGCAGTATTTT	CASSESQAQYF	TRBV10-2	TRBJ2-3	-	-
TGTGCCAGCAGCTCTCGACTAGCGGGGACCACAGATACGCAGTATTTT	CASSSRLAGTTDTQYF	TRBV7-8	TRBJ2-3	-	TRBD2
TGTGCCAGCAGCGGGAATATGAACACTGAAGCTTTCTTT	CASSGNMNTEAFF	TRBV2	TRBJ1-1	few	-
TGTGCCAGCAGCCCACGGACAGGAGGGGCTCCAGAGACCCAGTACTTC	CASSPRTGGAPETQYF	TRBV7-9	TRBJ2-5	-	-
TGTGCCAGCAGCCACCCCCCCAAGGGGCAATACACCTACGAGCAGTACTTC	CASSHPPKGQYTYEQYF	TRBV25-1	TRBJ2-7	-	-
TGTGCCATGACCGGGCCGAGCGGCACTGAAGCTTTCTTT	CAMTGPSGTEAFF	TRBV2	TRBJ1-1	-	-
TGTGCCAGCAGCTTAGGACAGCTCAGACCCTCAGGTGAAAAACTGTTTTTT	CASSLGQLRPSGEKLFF	TRBV11-2	TRBJ1-4	-	-
TGTGCCAGCAGCTTAAGCGGGGGGCGAAATGAGCAGTTCTTC	CASSLSGGRNEQFF	TRBV5-6	TRBJ2-1	-	TRBD2
TGTGCCAGCAGTGAAGAGACAGGGGAGGTCACAGATACGCAGTATTTT	CASSEETGEVTDTQYF	TRBV2	TRBJ2-3	-	TRBD1
TGTGCCAGCAGCTTTCCCCGGGAGTTTGGGTCACCCCTCCACTTT	CASSFPREFGSPLHF	TRBV5-6	TRBJ1-6	-	-
TGTGCCAGCTCACTGGGGGACAGCTCTGGAAACACCATATATTTT	CASSLGDSSGNTIYF	TRBV18	TRBJ1-3	-	TRBD1
TGTGCCAGCAGTTACTTACAGGGGGTGGGCCCTGAAGCTTTCTTT	CASSYLQGVGPEAFF	TRBV6-5	TRBJ1-1	-	TRBD1
TGTGCCAGCAGCGGGACAGGGTCGAACTATGGCTACACCTTC	CASSGTGSNYGYTF	TRBV9	TRBJ1-2	-	TRBD1
TGTGCCAGCAGTTACAGGGTGAACACTGAAGCTTTCTTT	CASSYRVNTEAFF	TRBV28	TRBJ1-1	-	-
TGTGCTAGTGGTTTGGTACGTTCGGAGTCGAACGAGCAGTACTTC	CASGLVRSESNEQYF	TRBV12-5	TRBJ2-7	once	-
TGTGCCAGCAGTTCGACAGGGCCTTATAGCAATCAGCCCCAGCATTTT	CASSSTGPYSNQPQHF	TRBV6-5	TRBJ1-5	-	TRBD1
TGTGCCAGCAGTTTTTATTCAGGGCAGTACTTC	CASSFYSGQYF	TRBV12-3/TRBV12-4	TRBJ2-4	-	-
TGTGCCAGCTCACCAGGACAGTTAAGCTACGAGCAGTACTTC	CASSPGQLSYEQYF	TRBV18	TRBJ2-7	-	-
TGTGCCAGCAGTGAGAGCGGGGTGGCCACAGATACGCAGTATTTT	CASSESGVATDTQYF	TRBV2	TRBJ2-3	-	TRBD2
TGTGCCTGGAGCCATCATGGGACAGCTTATAGCAATCAGCCCCAGCATTTT	CAWSHHGTAYSNQPQHF	TRBV30	TRBJ1-5	-	TRBD1
TGCGCCAGCAGCGTACAGGGGGCTGGCGGCACTGAAGCTTTCTTT	CASSVQGAGGTEAFF	TRBV5-1	TRBJ1-1	-	TRBD1
TGTGCCAGCAGCTTAGGATCTCCGGGGGATACGCAGTATTTT	CASSLGSPGDTQYF	TRBV7-8	TRBJ2-3	-	-
TGTGCCAGCAGCTTAACAGGGGGCATGAACAATGAGCAGTTCTTC	CASSLTGGMNNEQFF	TRBV7-9	TRBJ2-1	once	TRBD1
TGTGCCTACCTCAGCTATGGCTACACCTTC	CAYLSYGYTF	TRBV30	TRBJ1-2	-	-
TGTGCCAGCAGCTTAGCGTCTACGGGCACAGATACGCAGTATTTT	CASSLASTGTDTQYF	TRBV7-9	TRBJ2-3	-	-
TGTGCCAGCAGCCTATTGAGGACAGGGGGGGGAAACACCATATATTTT	CASSLLRTGGGNTIYF	TRBV3-1/TRBV3-2	TRBJ1-3	-	TRBD1
TGTGCCAGCAGTGACGAGGGCGGATCCTACAATGAGCAGTTCTTC	CASSDEGGSYNEQFF	TRBV2	TRBJ2-1	-	-
TGTGCCAGCAGCTCAGGACAGGGGACCACTGAAGCTTTCTTT	CASSSGQGTTEAFF	TRBV5-4	TRBJ1-1	-	TRBD1